The next 24 T cell receptor beta chains were all read from a single sample in a study of T cells in Graves' hyperthyroidism and ophthalmopathy. It was RNA transcripts that yielded the amplified TCR beta CDR3 regions. First-round RT-PCR with HTBI primers amplified the TCR CDR3 region. In TCRdb, the multiplex PCR reads were re-called with MiXCR into one record per CDR3 protein. The sample consists of approximately 590,000 distinct CDR3 sequences, around a sixth of them appearing once. Sequences were obtained from blood. The receptor source for this set is a woman aged 25 to 45 with Graves' hyperthyroidism.

J is TRBJ1-1 and V is TRBV7-3; 7 nucleotides line up with TRBD1. V lost 6 bases to trimming and J lost 5 bases; unmatched junction nucleotides: 6. Germline values: CDR1 SGHTA, CDR2 FQGTGA. The CDR3 totals 13 residues. As DNA, the CDR3 is TGTGCCAGCAGAGTGGACAGGTGGACTGAAGCTTTCTTT. Its translation: CASRVDRWTEAFF.

This clonotype was detected a few times. The chain joins TRBV24-1 to TRBJ2-1, with D perhaps TRBD2 (5 bases). V shed 5 bases and J shed 8 bases, with 15 bases lying between them. Germline lookup yields CDR1 KGHDR and CDR2 SFDVKD. CDR3 size: 14 residues. The CDR3 DNA is TGTGCCACCAGTGCGGAGGTCGCGGGCTATGAGCAGTTCTTC. Its translation: CATSAEVAGYEQFF.

In its sample, this clonotype was seen a few times. The rearrangement joins TRBV2 to TRBJ1-1; D unclear. Germline values: CDR1 SNHLY, CDR2 FYNNEI. With 2 bases removed from V and 3 bases from J, the gap between germline ends came to 10 bases. This CDR3 comprises 14 residues. The CDR3 loop is CASSELSSYTEAFF. DNA for the CDR3: TGTGCCAGCAGTGAACTTTCCAGCTACACTGAAGCTTTCTTT.

The chain carries TRBV6-1 and TRBJ2-5; 14 bases line up with TRBD2. Germline V gene lookup returns CDR1 MNHNS and CDR2 SASEGT. The J segment lost 3 bases and the V segment lost 8 bases, leaving 8 bases of the junction unmatched. This CDR3 has 16 amino acids. CDR3 sequence reads: CASFGLAGGRKETQYF. The CDR3 DNA reads as TGTGCCAGCTTTGGACTAGCGGGAGGACGAAAAGAGACCCAGTACTTC.

This chain connects TRBV30 to TRBJ2-1; 8 nucleotides align to TRBD2. Germline CDR1 GTSNPN, CDR2 SVGIG (reference sequence). V shed 1 base, J shed 7 bases, and the junction held 15 bases outside the gene matches. The length of the CDR3 is 17 residues. The CDR3 region is CAWSGFRAGEAWNEQFF. The DNA of the CDR3 is TGTGCCTGGAGTGGGTTTCGAGCGGGAGAAGCTTGGAATGAGCAGTTCTTC. Variable domain in full (rest from reference TRBV30 and TRBJ2-1): SQTIHQWPATLVQPVGSPLSLECTVEGTSNPNLYWYRQAAGRGLQLLFYSVGIGQISSEVPQNLSASRPQDRQFILSSKKLLLSDSGFYLCAWSGFRAGEAWNEQFFGPGTRLTVL.

This clonotype came up a few times. The chain combines TRBV18 with TRBJ2-2; D is unresolved. CDR1 is KGHSH and CDR2 is LQKENI in the germline V gene. The CDR3 has 14 amino acids. V was clipped by 2 bases and J by 5 bases, with 9 bases between them. The CDR3 coding sequence is TGTGCCAGCTCACCAAGGACGGAAACCGGGGAGCTGTTTTTT. Translated, it gives CASSPRTETGELFF.

The chain uses TRBV2 and TRBJ2-1, with 11 bases lining up with TRBD1. From germline, CDR1 is SNHLY and CDR2 FYNNEI. Trimming took 5 bases from V and 14 from J; bases not matched to a gene: 8. The CDR3 runs 13 residues. CDR3 protein: CASSRDRGFWKFF. Here the CDR3 DNA reads TGTGCCAGCAGTCGGGACAGGGGGTTTTGGAAGTTCTTC.

This clonotype was seen ten or more times. The chain couples TRBV5-1 to TRBJ2-1, with D tentatively TRBD2 (5 bases). The V gene's germline CDR1 is SGHRS and CDR2 YFSETQ. Trimming left V 4 bases short and J 6 bases short, with 14 bases between. CDR3 length equals 14 residues. The CDR3 is CASSPGSIGNEQFF. CDR3 coding DNA: TGCGCCAGCAGCCCGGGAAGTATAGGCAATGAGCAGTTCTTC.

This clonotype was counted many times. The chain has TRBV7-9 and TRBJ2-2, with TRBD1 matching over 8 bases. Germline V lookup: CDR1 SEHNR, CDR2 FQNEAQ (reference sequence). V gave up 1 base and J gave up 3 bases; unmatched junction bases: 7. This CDR3 spans 17 amino acids. For the CDR3, the DNA is TGTGCCAGCAGCTTAGTCTTCCAGGGGGCTTACACCGGGGAGCTGTTTTTT. Its translation: CASSLVFQGAYTGELFF. Full variable domain (rest looked up from reference TRBV7-9 and TRBJ2-2): DTGVSQNPRHKITKRGQNVTFRCDPISEHNRLYWYRQTLGQGPEFLTYFQNEAQLEKSRLLSDRFSAERPKGSFSTLEIQRTEQGDSAMYLCASSLVFQGAYTGELFFGEGSRLTVL.

This clonotype was detected only a few times. The chain joins TRBV27 to TRBJ2-2; TRBD2 matches at 11 bases. The CDR3 is made up of 15 amino acids. Germline loops: CDR1 MNHEY, CDR2 SMNVEV (reference sequence). J lost 7 bases, V lost 6 bases, and 7 bases had no gene match. CDR3: CASSALAGEGGELFF. CDR3 DNA: TGTGCCAGCAGCGCACTAGCGGGAGAGGGCGGGGAGCTGTTTTTT.

The chain employs TRBV9 and TRBJ1-5; the D is unclear. Germline assignment: CDR1 SGDLS and CDR2 YYNGEE. The CDR3 runs to 14 residues. V lost 0 bases to trimming and J lost 1 base, with 5 bases between them. The CDR3 sequence: CASSVGWSNQPQHF. In nucleotides, the CDR3 is TGTGCCAGCAGCGTAGGTTGGAGCAATCAGCCCCAGCATTTT.

The rearrangement links TRBV7-6 to TRBJ2-7; 9 nucleotides match TRBD2. Per germline, CDR1 SGHVS and CDR2 FNYEAQ. This CDR3 contains 16 residues. V lost 5 bases to trimming and J lost 0 bases; unmatched junction nucleotides: 8. The CDR3 region is CASSIDSGGLSYEQYF. As DNA, the CDR3 is TGTGCCAGCAGCATAGATAGCGGGGGACTCTCCTACGAGCAGTACTTC.

The table lists this clonotype with many counts. The rearrangement links TRBV30 to TRBJ1-1; D is unresolved. Germline V gene lookup returns CDR1 GTSNPN and CDR2 SVGIG (reference sequence). The CDR3 runs 11 residues. V was shortened by 2 bases and J by 8 bases, with 9 bases between the two germline ends. CDR3 residues: CAWSLDVEAFF. CDR3 bases: TGTGCCTGGAGTCTAGACGTCGAAGCTTTCTTT.

The table lists this clonotype with many counts. This rearrangement joins TRBV6-6 to TRBJ2-7; 14 positions match TRBD2. Germline V lookup: CDR1 MNHNY, CDR2 SVGAGI (reference sequence). The CDR3 runs 15 residues. Trimming cost V 2 bases and J 4 bases; bases outside gene matches: 1. The CDR3, as DNA: TGTGCCAGCAGTTACGGGACTAGCGGGAGTTACGAGCAGTACTTC. Translating gives CASSYGTSGSYEQYF.

The chain joins TRBV12-3 or TRBV12-4 to TRBJ2-1; 11 bases are a match to TRBD2. The CDR3 runs 16 residues. Trimming cost V 5 bases and J 0 bases; bases outside gene matches: 3. CDR3 sequence reads: CASSPTSGVSYNEQFF. CDR3 sequence (DNA): TGTGCCAGCAGTCCGACTAGCGGGGTCTCCTACAATGAGCAGTTCTTC.

This clonotype has only a few counts. V gene TRBV7-2 combines with J gene TRBJ2-3; D is uncertain. Germline CDR1 is SGHTA and CDR2 is FQGNSA. The CDR3 covers 15 residues. Deletions cut 5 bases from V and 2 bases from J, with 14 bases between. CDR3 in amino acids: CASSPWGADTDTQYF. CDR3 DNA sequence: TGTGCCAGCAGCCCTTGGGGTGCAGACACAGATACGCAGTATTTT.

Comments on this clonotype: With a much larger clone just one base away, this may be a read error. The V call is TRBV29-1, the J call TRBJ2-1; 15 nucleotides agree with TRBD2. The CDR3 sequence is 20 residues long. The germline gives CDR1 SQVTM, CDR2 ANQGSEA. As DNA, the CDR3 is TGCAGCGTTGTCCGTTTACCGGGACTAGCGGGAGGTCGCGCCTACAATGGGCAGTTCTTC. It specifies CSVVRLPGLAGGRAYNGQFF.

This clonotype was detected many times. The chain has TRBV30 and TRBJ1-1; no clear D gene. The ends were cut back, 0 bases at V and 5 bases at J, with 13 bases in the middle. CDR1 and CDR2 from the germline V gene are GTSNPN and SVGIG (reference sequence). The CDR3 consists of 14 residues. The CDR3 region is CAWSVEFDWTEAFF. Here the CDR3 DNA reads TGTGCCTGGAGTGTCGAGTTCGACTGGACTGAAGCTTTCTTT.

Many counts were recorded for this clonotype. V and J are TRBV20-1 and TRBJ2-1; TRBD2 agrees at 11 bases. V shed 1 base, J shed 3 bases, and the junction held 5 bases outside the gene matches. Germline values: CDR1 DFQATT, CDR2 SNEGSKA (reference sequence). The CDR3 extends over 16 amino acids. CDR3 sequence (DNA): TGCAGTGCTAGAGGCCCGACTAGCGGGAACTACAATGAGCAGTTCTTC. Protein product: CSARGPTSGNYNEQFF.

This sequence joins TRBV7-9 and TRBJ1-6; no clear D. Between the trimmed V and J ends, which lost 5 bases and 11 bases, there was a span of 19 bases. There are 15 residues in the CDR3. CDR1 is SEHNR and CDR2 is FQNEAQ in the germline V gene (reference sequence). CDR3 region: CASSPTVRGRTPLHF. CDR3 in DNA: TGTGCCAGCAGCCCCACAGTCCGTGGGAGAACACCCCTCCACTTT. The whole variable domain, remainder taken from reference TRBV7-9 and TRBJ1-6, is DTGVSQNPRHKITKRGQNVTFRCDPISEHNRLYWYRQTLGQGPEFLTYFQNEAQLEKSRLLSDRFSAERPKGSFSTLEIQRTEQGDSAMYLCASSPTVRGRTPLHFGNGTRLTVT.

This sequence joins TRBV27 and TRBJ2-7; weak D call: TRBD1 (7 bases). The CDR3 has 13 amino acids. The V end lost 2 bases, the J end lost 5 bases, and 10 bases lay between the germline ends. Germline V gives CDR1 MNHEY, CDR2 SMNVEV (reference sequence). The CDR3 bases are TGTGCCAGCAGTTTAGGAGGGGGCGACGAGCAGTACTTC. Translated, it gives CASSLGGGDEQYF.

The sample holds many counts of this clonotype. The J gene is TRBJ2-5, the V gene TRBV24-1; TRBD2 is a possible D gene (6 bases). The germline V gene encodes CDR1 KGHDR and CDR2 SFDVKD. V lost 4 bases, J lost 4 bases, and 18 bases lay in between. This CDR3 region has 16 residues. The CDR3 region has the DNA TGTGCCACCAGTGACTCAACTACCGGGGGTGGAGAGACCCAGTACTTC. Its protein is CATSDSTTGGGETQYF.

The chain joins TRBV5-4 to TRBJ1-4; TRBD1 is a possible D gene (5 bases). CDR1 and CDR2 (germline): SGHNT, YYREEE (reference sequence). The V end lost 0 bases, the J end lost 8 bases, and 14 bases lay between the germline ends. This CDR3 comprises 15 residues. This CDR3 is CASSLDPTGPEKLFF. Written as DNA, the CDR3 is TGTGCCAGCAGCTTGGACCCCACAGGTCCCGAAAAACTGTTTTTT.

This clonotype has only a few counts. The V and J genes are TRBV7-9 and TRBJ1-2, with TRBD1 matching over 7 bases. This CDR3 has 13 residues. V shed 7 bases and J 4 bases; nucleotides not matched to a gene: 6. Germline lookup yields CDR1 SEHNR and CDR2 FQNEAQ (reference sequence). This CDR3 is CASMGGGSYGYTF. In DNA, the CDR3 is TGTGCCAGCATGGGAGGGGGCAGCTATGGCTACACCTTC.